Each of the 7 T cell receptor beta chains below was sequenced from the same sample in a study of blood T cell repertoires in COVID-19. The assay was immunoSEQ multiplex PCR, and TCRdb's table has in-frame clones only and misses some. The sample consists of around 220,000 clones, around nine tenths of them appearing once. Sequencing was carried out using peripheral blood. Receptor source: a man younger than 35 with active or convalescent COVID-19.

The chain joins TRBV29-1 to TRBJ2-1; a possible D gene is TRBD2 (6 bases). The length of the CDR3 is 13 residues. The germline V and J ends were trimmed by 3 bases and 3 bases, with 9 bases remaining between them. Germline values: CDR1 SQVTM, CDR2 ANQGSEA. The CDR3 DNA is TGCAGCGTTGAGCGGGGAGGCTACAATGAGCAGTTCTTC. Translating gives CSVERGGYNEQFF.

The rearrangement links TRBV5-4 to TRBJ1-1, with D possibly being TRBD1 (6 bases). This CDR3 contains 15 residues. Germline assignment: CDR1 SGHNT and CDR2 YYREEE (reference sequence). V was trimmed by 2 bases and J by 4 bases, leaving 15 bases between them. CDR3 in amino acids: CASSFLLGASTEAFF. For the CDR3, the DNA is TGTGCCAGCAGCTTTCTTCTGGGGGCGAGCACTGAAGCTTTCTTT. Complete variable domain (other parts from reference TRBV5-4 and TRBJ1-1): ETGVTQSPTHLIKTRGQQVTLRCSSQSGHNTVSWYQQALGQGPQFIFQYYREEENGRGNFPPRFSGLQFPNYSSELNVNALELDDSALYLCASSFLLGASTEAFFGQGTRLTVV.

The V call is TRBV30, the J call TRBJ1-1; the match to TRBD1 covers 8 bases. Trimming cost V 5 bases and J 4 bases; bases outside gene matches: 6. CDR3 length: 13 residues. Germline V gene data show CDR1 as GTSNPN and CDR2 as SVGIG (reference sequence). CDR3 in amino acids: CAWGEGQGTEAFF. The CDR3 DNA is TGTGCCTGGGGTGAAGGACAGGGCACTGAAGCTTTCTTT.

The CDR3 bases are TGTGCCAGCTCACCCCATCGACGGCGCCCCGGGTGGTACGAGCAGTACTTC. As protein: CASSPHRRRPGWYEQYF. This rearrangement joins TRBV18 to TRBJ2-7; D uncertain. Trimming left V 3 bases short and J 4 bases short, with 22 bases between. This CDR3 has 17 residues. Germline-derived CDR1 and CDR2 are KGHSH and LQKENI. Using reference TRBV18 and TRBJ2-7 for the parts outside the CDR3, the full variable domain is NAGVMQNPRHLVRRRGQEARLRCSPMKGHSHVYWYRQLPEEGLKFMVYLQKENIIDESGMPKERFSAEFPKEGPSILRIQQVVRGDSAAYFCASSPHRRRPGWYEQYFGPGTRLTVT.

This clone was detected only a few times. V is TRBV9 and J is TRBJ2-3; D may be TRBD2 (7 bases). This CDR3 has 15 residues. CDR1 is SGDLS, CDR2 YYNGEE, per germline. Trimming stripped 3 bases from V and 6 bases from J, with 17 bases between. The CDR3 DNA reads as TGTGCCAGCAGCGGGGCGGGAGTGGGGGCCGATACGCAGTATTTT. Translating it yields CASSGAGVGADTQYF.

This sequence joins TRBV7-8 and TRBJ2-3; TRBD2 matches 10 bases. The CDR3 covers 17 residues. Germline V CDR1 and CDR2: SGHVS, FQNEAQ. V dropped 4 bases and J dropped 4; count of bases not matched to a gene: 11. The CDR3 sequence is CASSSRLAGVAPDTQYF. DNA of the CDR3: TGTGCCAGCAGCTCCCGGCTAGCGGGAGTGGCCCCAGATACGCAGTATTTT.

CDR3 loop: CASSESQGRNEQFF. CDR3 DNA sequence: TGCGCCAGCAGTGAGTCTCAGGGTCGGAATGAGCAGTTCTTC. This chain links TRBV10-1 with TRBJ2-1; TRBD1 might be the D (5 bases). The germline gives CDR1 WNHNN, CDR2 SYGVQD (reference sequence). V shed 0 bases and J shed 7 bases, with 10 bases lying between them. This CDR3 has 14 residues.